The 8 T cell receptor beta chains in this list originate from one sample, sequenced in a study of Graves' ophthalmopathy and Graves' hyperthyroidism. Amplification of the TCR beta CDR3 regions used RNA transcripts (as template). The first round was an RT-PCR with HTBI primers, and the second round was a multiplex PCR. TCRdb recomputed calls from the multiplex PCR reads with MiXCR, one row per CDR3 protein. The sample includes 600,000 to 950,000 distinct CDR3 sequences, about 44% seen only once; the top ten take 40% to 45%. The specimen sequenced was peripheral blood. The receptors were sampled from an adult man with Graves' ophthalmopathy.

This sequence joins TRBV12-3 or TRBV12-4 and TRBJ1-5; D gene unclear. This CDR3 has 13 residues. V was shortened by 3 bases and J by 5 bases, with 8 bases between the two germline ends. The CDR3 region has the DNA TGTGCCAGCAGTTTTGAAATTTATCAGCCCCAGCATTTT. It specifies CASSFEIYQPQHF.

V and J are TRBV25-1 and TRBJ1-1, with no clear D. The CDR3 length is 13 residues. V lost 11 bases to trimming and J lost 1 base, with 14 bases between them. Germline values: CDR1 MGHDK, CDR2 SYGVNS. The CDR3 DNA sequence: TGTGCCGCGAGACCGATAAAGAACACTGAAGCTTTCTTT. It encodes CAARPIKNTEAFF.

As regards this clonotype: The junction differs from germline at one of its ends, possibly a read error. The chain employs TRBV7-2 and TRBJ2-7, with D perhaps matching TRBD1 (6 bases). The germline V gene has CDR1 SGHTA and CDR2 FQGNSA. CDR3 length: 16 amino acids. The CDR3 is CASSYRTEDGGYKQYF. DNA for the CDR3: TGTGCCAGCAGCTACAGGACAGAGGACGGTGGCTACAAGCAGTACTTC.

This clonotype was counted many times. One end of the junction fails to match germline, which may point to a read error. The chain is built from TRBV15 and TRBJ1-1; D is possibly TRBD1 (5 bases). This CDR3 is built from 15 residues. Germline CDR1 reads LNHNV; CDR2 reads YYDKDF (reference sequence). The CDR3 DNA sequence: TGTGCCACCAGCCGAGACAGCAGAACTAACACTGAAGCTTTCTTT. Its translation: CATSRDSRTNTEAFF.

There are many counts of this clonotype. This chain uses TRBV6-1 with TRBJ2-7; 9 bases map to TRBD1. The CDR3 has 12 amino acids. Germline V CDR1 and CDR2: MNHNS, SASEGT. Unmatched junction bases numbered 2, after V lost 8 bases and J lost 3 bases. CDR3 region: CASRDRVYEQYF. In DNA, the CDR3 is TGTGCCAGCCGGGACAGGGTCTACGAGCAGTACTTC.

This clonotype was seen at least ten times. This rearrangement joins TRBV2 to TRBJ1-4, with TRBD1 as a possible D gene (5 bases). CDR1 SNHLY and CDR2 FYNNEI come from the germline V gene. V gave up 4 bases and J gave up 0 bases, with 9 bases separating them. This CDR3 has 15 amino acids. The CDR3 protein is CASSAGQTTNEKLFF. The CDR3 DNA follows: TGTGCCAGCAGTGCCGGACAAACAACTAATGAAAAACTGTTTTTT.

This clonotype has more than one count but fewer than ten. The chain is built from TRBV11-2 and TRBJ2-5, with D unresolved. V lost 6 bases to trimming and J lost 6 bases, with 17 bases between them. The CDR3 covers 14 residues. The V gene's germline CDR1 is SGHAT and CDR2 FQNNGV. Here the CDR3 DNA reads TGTGCCAGCAGTAGTTTTTATGAGGATAAGACCCAGTACTTC. This sequence encodes CASSSFYEDKTQYF.

This clonotype was picked up a small number of times. This chain links TRBV9 with TRBJ1-6, with 7 bases that match TRBD1. V dropped 4 bases and J dropped 7; count of bases not matched to a gene: 8. The CDR3 is 15 residues long. Germline CDR1 and CDR2: SGDLS and YYNGEE. The CDR3 here is CASSQGTAKNSPLHF. The CDR3 region has the DNA TGTGCCAGCAGCCAGGGGACAGCCAAAAATTCACCCCTCCACTTT.